Shown below are 27 T cell receptor beta chains from a single sample sequenced in a study of T-cell memory formation after mild COVID-19. MiXCR was run by TCRdb on the 5' RACE reads, yielding one entry per CDR3 protein. The table lists around 120,000 distinct CDR3 sequences, roughly 15% of them singletons, with approximately 13% in the top ten. The sequencing sample was made of PBMCs or a T cell subset sorted from them (not recorded which). The receptors here all came from an adult woman who had mild COVID-19 (a few samples of this study predate the infection). Cell type and time point are not known.

V gene TRBV20-1 combines with J gene TRBJ2-3, with D possibly TRBD2 on 6 matching bases. V was shortened by 3 bases and J by 1 base, with 14 bases between the two germline ends. CDR3 size: 15 residues. The germline V gene has CDR1 DFQATT and CDR2 SNEGSKA (reference sequence). DNA for the CDR3: TGCAGTGCTAGTCGACGGGAGCAAGGCACAGATACGCAGTATTTT. Translating it yields CSASRREQGTDTQYF.

This clonotype was seen more than once but under ten times. The chain is built from TRBV5-5 and TRBJ2-3, with D uncertain. CDR1 is SGHKS and CDR2 is YYEKEE in the germline V gene (reference sequence). The CDR3 runs 12 residues. Trimming removed 0 bases from V and 4 bases from J, with 3 bases in between. The CDR3 loop is CASSLVPDTQYF. DNA for the CDR3: TGTGCCAGCAGCTTGGTGCCAGATACGCAGTATTTT. Complete variable domain (other parts from reference TRBV5-5 and TRBJ2-3): DAGVTQSPTHLIKTRGQQVTLRCSPISGHKSVSWYQQVLGQGPQFIFQYYEKEERGRGNFPDRFSARQFPNYSSELNVNALLLGDSALYLCASSLVPDTQYFGPGTRLTVL.

The chain combines TRBV5-4 with TRBJ2-7; 11 nucleotides align to TRBD1. Losses at the gene ends were 2 bases for V and 2 bases for J; bases not matched to a gene: 3. CDR3 size: 15 residues. Per the germline V gene, CDR1 is SGHNT and CDR2 is YYREEE (reference sequence). The CDR3 reads CASSFGQGATYEQYF. DNA of the CDR3: TGTGCCAGCAGCTTCGGACAGGGGGCTACCTACGAGCAGTACTTC.

The V gene is TRBV9, the J gene TRBJ2-1; 7 nucleotides match TRBD2. This CDR3 is 12 amino acids long. V trimming: 5 bases; J trimming: 10 bases; junction bases outside the gene matches: 6. The germline V gene encodes CDR1 SGDLS and CDR2 YYNGEE. CDR3 amino acids: CASSSNSGEQFF. The DNA for the CDR3 is TGTGCCAGCAGTTCAAATAGCGGGGAGCAGTTCTTC.

In its sample, this clonotype was seen many times. V and J are TRBV5-6 and TRBJ1-5; D is undetermined. Germline lookup yields CDR1 SGHDT and CDR2 YYEEEE. The V and J ends lost 0 bases and 2 bases respectively, with 0 bases between them. The CDR3 runs 12 residues. The CDR3 region has the DNA TGTGCCAGCAGCTTGGGCAATCAGCCCCAGCATTTT. Its translation is CASSLGNQPQHF.

This clonotype occurred a few times. V and J are TRBV5-1 and TRBJ2-7; D may be TRBD1 (6 bases). The length of the CDR3 is 14 residues. CDR1 is SGHRS, CDR2 YFSETQ, per germline. V gave up 3 bases and J gave up 3 bases, with 13 bases separating them. The CDR3 protein is CASSSSTGYYEQYF. CDR3 in DNA: TGCGCCAGCAGCTCCTCTACAGGGTACTACGAGCAGTACTTC.

The chain joins TRBV12-3 or TRBV12-4 to TRBJ2-5; a weak D match, TRBD2 (6 bases). V was trimmed by 6 bases and J by 1 base, leaving 12 bases between them. This CDR3 region has 14 residues. CDR3 in amino acids: CASRAGRSQETQYF. The CDR3 nucleotides read TGTGCCAGCAGGGCGGGACGATCCCAAGAGACCCAGTACTTC.

This clonotype was observed a few times. The chain is built from TRBV5-1 and TRBJ2-5, with D maybe TRBD1 (6 bases). The germline V gene has CDR1 SGHRS and CDR2 YFSETQ. Trimming shortened V by 3 bases and J by 5 bases, and 11 bases separated the two germline ends. This CDR3 contains 13 residues. The CDR3 sequence: CASSSDQGETQYF. Written as DNA, the CDR3 is TGCGCCAGCAGCTCAGACCAGGGGGAGACCCAGTACTTC.

J is TRBJ2-5 and V is TRBV5-1, with a weak D call TRBD1 (6 bases). V was clipped by 2 bases and J by 0 bases, with 8 bases between them. Germline V gives CDR1 SGHRS, CDR2 YFSETQ. The CDR3 has 14 residues. DNA of the CDR3: TGCGCCAGCAGCTTTTCAGGGGACCAAGAGACCCAGTACTTC. Protein product: CASSFSGDQETQYF.

This clonotype was observed a few times. The J gene is TRBJ1-1, the V gene TRBV19, with a weak D call TRBD1 (6 bases). The CDR3 covers 15 residues. In germline, CDR1 is LNHDA, CDR2 SQIVND (reference sequence). Trimming left V 7 bases short and J 0 bases short, with 15 bases between. The CDR3 spells CASTTDRQMNTEAFF. Written as DNA, the CDR3 is TGTGCCAGTACTACGGACAGACAAATGAACACTGAAGCTTTCTTT.

The chain is built from TRBV3-1 and TRBJ2-5; possibly TRBD1 or TRBD2 for D (5 bases each). CDR1 and CDR2 from the germline V gene are LGHDT and YNNKEL (reference sequence). Deletions cut 4 bases from V and 0 bases from J, with 12 bases between. The CDR3 loop spans 15 amino acids. CDR3 amino acids: CASSPGAGYQETQYF. In nucleotides, the CDR3 is TGTGCCAGCAGCCCCGGGGCCGGGTACCAAGAGACCCAGTACTTC.

This chain uses TRBV7-3 with TRBJ2-1; 10 bases are a match to TRBD1. The CDR3 spans 16 residues. Germline V CDR1 and CDR2: SGHTA, FQGTGA. With V trimmed by 5 bases and J by 3 bases, 7 bases remained unmatched. The CDR3 loop reads CASSRQGAGIYNEQFF. In nucleotides, the CDR3 is TGTGCCAGCAGCCGACAGGGGGCCGGTATCTACAATGAGCAGTTCTTC.

In this sample, this clonotype turned up a few times. This sequence joins TRBV7-8 and TRBJ2-2; 7 nucleotides line up with TRBD1. Unmatched junction bases numbered 7, after V lost 5 bases and J lost 7 bases. CDR1 is SGHVS, CDR2 FQNEAQ, per germline. The CDR3 contains 14 residues. CDR3 sequence reads: CASSPGTDGGELFF. CDR3 DNA: TGTGCCAGCAGCCCCGGGACAGATGGCGGGGAGCTGTTTTTT.

This clonotype has a single count. The chain uses TRBV9 and TRBJ2-6; D not resolved. Between the trimmed V and J ends, which lost 2 bases and 0 bases, there was a span of 15 bases. Per the germline V gene, CDR1 is SGDLS and CDR2 is YYNGEE. The CDR3 runs to 18 residues. Written as DNA, the CDR3 is TGTGCCAGCAGCGTTCGAACCCATATAGGCTCTGGGGCCAACGTCCTGACTTTC. As protein: CASSVRTHIGSGANVLTF.

This clonotype was counted only a few times. V usage is TRBV5-1 and J usage is TRBJ2-1, with 9 bases that match TRBD2. CDR3 size: 17 residues. With 0 bases clipped from V and 6 bases from J, the junction kept 10 bases outside the gene matches. The germline V gene encodes CDR1 SGHRS and CDR2 YFSETQ. The CDR3 region has the DNA TGCGCCAGCAGCTTGGAGGTAGCGGGGGTCCCTCCCAATGAGCAGTTCTTC. This sequence encodes CASSLEVAGVPPNEQFF. Complete variable domain (other parts from reference TRBV5-1 and TRBJ2-1): KAGVTQTPRYLIKTRGQQVTLSCSPISGHRSVSWYQQTPGQGLQFLFEYFSETQRNKGNFPGRFSGRQFSNSRSEMNVSTLELGDSALYLCASSLEVAGVPPNEQFFGPGTRLTVL.

The chain employs TRBV5-6 and TRBJ2-3, with TRBD2 identical over 8 bases. Germline lookup yields CDR1 SGHDT and CDR2 YYEEEE. After removal of 4 bases from V and 4 bases from J, the junction contained 8 bases not matched to a gene. The CDR3 totals 15 residues. The CDR3 DNA follows: TGTGCCAGCAGCAAGACCGGGACTAGGTCAGATACGCAGTATTTT. This encodes CASSKTGTRSDTQYF.

The J gene is TRBJ2-1, the V gene TRBV7-9, with 11 bases identical to TRBD2. V lost 5 bases, J lost 10 bases, and 13 bases stayed unmatched. The CDR3 contains 16 residues. The germline V gene has CDR1 SEHNR and CDR2 FQNEAQ (reference sequence). The chain's CDR3 is CASSGGTSGPKREQFF. Written as DNA, the CDR3 is TGTGCCAGCAGCGGAGGGACTAGCGGCCCAAAACGCGAGCAGTTCTTC.

This clonotype appeared a few times. This chain joins TRBV12-3 or TRBV12-4 and TRBJ1-5; D gene ambiguous. Trimming stripped 6 bases from V and 11 bases from J, with 14 bases between. This CDR3 comprises 12 residues. The CDR3 nucleotides are TGTGCCAGCAGGCCAGATTACACGACCCAGCATTTT. This sequence encodes CASRPDYTTQHF.

The CDR3 DNA reads TGTGCCAGCAGTTTACGTGGGACAGGGTGGAACACTGAAGCTTTCTTT. The encoded protein is CASSLRGTGWNTEAFF. This rearrangement joins TRBV28 to TRBJ1-1, with 9 bases that match TRBD1. Per germline, CDR1 MDHEN and CDR2 SYDVKM. CDR3 length: 16 residues. Trimming took 2 bases from V and 1 from J; bases not matched to a gene: 5.

J is TRBJ2-3 and V is TRBV30; D is undetermined. V was cut by 2 bases and J by 9 bases, with 15 bases left in between. Germline CDR1 is GTSNPN and CDR2 is SVGIG (reference sequence). This CDR3 has 13 amino acids. CDR3 DNA: TGTGCCTGGAGTCCGCACTCCCCACCAACGCAGTATTTT. Its translation: CAWSPHSPPTQYF.

This clonotype was counted a few times. J is TRBJ2-1 and V is TRBV12-3 or TRBV12-4, with D possibly matching TRBD2 (6 bases). Between the trimmed V and J ends, which lost 3 bases and 11 bases, there was a span of 11 bases. The CDR3 extends over 12 amino acids. DNA of the CDR3: TGTGCCAGCAGTTTGTCGGGGGTGAAGCAGTTCTTC. Translated: CASSLSGVKQFF.

This clonotype has a handful of counts. The chain recombines TRBV9 with TRBJ2-7; 9 nucleotides match TRBD2. The CDR3 extends over 14 amino acids. Germline V gives CDR1 SGDLS, CDR2 YYNGEE. V was pared by 0 bases and J by 6 bases, with 4 bases of the junction left unmatched. In DNA form, the CDR3 reads TGTGCCAGCAGCGTAGAGGGCGGGAGGGCCGAGCAGTACTTC. As protein: CASSVEGGRAEQYF. Combining the CDR3 with reference TRBV9 and TRBJ2-7 gives the whole variable domain DSGVTQTPKHLITATGQRVTLRCSPRSGDLSVYWYQQSLDQGLQFLIQYYNGEERAKGNILERFSAQQFPDLHSELNLSSLELGDSALYFCASSVEGGRAEQYFGPGTRLTVT.

This clonotype was counted ten times or more. V is TRBV18 and J is TRBJ2-1; TRBD1 aligns across 12 bases. The V gene's germline CDR1 is KGHSH and CDR2 LQKENI. The CDR3 spans 16 residues. V shed 0 bases and J 7 bases; nucleotides not matched to a gene: 4. CDR3 sequence reads: CASSPPGQGALNEQFF. The CDR3 nucleotides read TGTGCCAGCTCACCACCGGGACAGGGGGCCTTGAATGAGCAGTTCTTC. Combining the CDR3 with reference TRBV18 and TRBJ2-1 gives the whole variable domain NAGVMQNPRHLVRRRGQEARLRCSPMKGHSHVYWYRQLPEEGLKFMVYLQKENIIDESGMPKERFSAEFPKEGPSILRIQQVVRGDSAAYFCASSPPGQGALNEQFFGPGTRLTVL.

This chain connects TRBV7-2 to TRBJ2-7; 11 nucleotides align to TRBD2. Germline V lookup: CDR1 SGHTA, CDR2 FQGNSA. This CDR3 is built from 13 residues. The V segment lost 5 bases and the J segment 6 bases; nucleotides outside the gene matches: 3. The CDR3 protein is CASSLGTSGEQYF. In DNA form, the CDR3 reads TGTGCCAGCAGCCTCGGGACTAGCGGCGAGCAGTACTTC. Variable domain in full (rest from reference TRBV7-2 and TRBJ2-7): GAGVSQSPSNKVTEKGKDVELRCDPISGHTALYWYRQSLGQGLEFLIYFQGNSAPDKSGLPSDRFSAERTGGSVSTLTIQRTQQEDSAVYLCASSLGTSGEQYFGPGTRLTVT.

The V gene is TRBV4-1, the J gene TRBJ1-2, with D hard to call. V lost 3 bases to trimming and J lost 4 bases, with 9 bases between them. The CDR3 extends over 13 amino acids. Looked up from germline, CDR1 is MGHRA and CDR2 is YSYEKL. The CDR3 loop is CASSHDDSYGYTF. The CDR3 DNA follows: TGCGCCAGCAGCCACGATGACTCCTATGGCTACACCTTC.

The chain is built from TRBV7-9 and TRBJ2-7; 7 bases align to TRBD1. There are 15 residues in the CDR3. From germline, CDR1 is SEHNR and CDR2 FQNEAQ (reference sequence). V lost 5 bases, J lost 2 bases, and 9 bases stayed unmatched. The CDR3 DNA sequence: TGTGCCAGCAGCCCCACCCTGGGACAGACCTACGAGCAGTACTTC. It encodes CASSPTLGQTYEQYF.

This chain joins TRBV2 and TRBJ2-1; D gene ambiguous. This CDR3 has 16 amino acids. From germline, CDR1 is SNHLY and CDR2 FYNNEI. V shed 7 bases and J shed 7 bases, with 23 bases lying between them. This CDR3 reads CASNFQVMNGLNEQFF. DNA of the CDR3: TGTGCCAGCAATTTTCAGGTGATGAATGGCCTGAATGAGCAGTTCTTC. The complete variable domain, with remaining parts taken from reference TRBV2 and TRBJ2-1, reads EPEVTQTPSHQVTQMGQEVILRCVPISNHLYFYWYRQILGQKVEFLVSFYNNEISEKSEIFDDQFSVERPDGSNFTLKIRSTKLEDSAMYFCASNFQVMNGLNEQFFGPGTRLTVL.